The 10 T cell receptor beta chains listed next were all sequenced from one sample in a study of long-term antiretroviral therapy in people with HIV. At survey level, the immunoSEQ assay was run in its v3.0 version. The assay was immunoSEQ multiplex PCR, and TCRdb's table has in-frame clones only and misses some. In the table there are about 36,000 clones, about 80% of which are singletons. The sequenced sample was unsorted PBMCs, obtained 0.6 years after starting antiretroviral therapy. Receptors were obtained from a man between 18 and 29 years old with HIV.

The genes are TRBV7-9 and TRBJ2-7; D tentatively reads TRBD1 or TRBD2 (6 bases each). Germline CDR1 SEHNR, CDR2 FQNEAQ (reference sequence). The V end lost 1 base, the J end lost 6 bases, and 16 bases lay between the germline ends. CDR3 size: 15 residues. The CDR3, as DNA: TGTGCCAGCAGCTTAGATGGGGGGACATGGGGCGAGCAGTACTTC. It is translated as CASSLDGGTWGEQYF.

The rearrangement joins TRBV6-5 to TRBJ2-7; no clear D gene. The germline gives CDR1 MNHEY, CDR2 SVGAGI. V lost 7 bases, J lost 2 bases, and 12 bases lay in between. The CDR3 consists of 13 residues. CDR3 DNA: TGTGCCAGCATGTCCGATACACCCTACGAGCAGTACTTC. This encodes CASMSDTPYEQYF.

Here the CDR3 reads CASRAAQTQYF. In nucleotides, the CDR3 is TGTGCCAGCAGGGCGGCACAGACCCAGTACTTC. J is TRBJ2-5 and V is TRBV27; D not certain. Germline V CDR1 and CDR2: MNHEY, SMNVEV (reference sequence). V was shortened by 6 bases and J by 6 bases, with 8 bases between the two germline ends. The CDR3 sequence is 11 residues long.

This chain connects TRBV25-1 to TRBJ2-4; tentative D call: TRBD1 (5 bases). The CDR3 covers 16 residues. Germline CDR1 is MGHDK and CDR2 is SYGVNS. Trimming shortened V by 1 base and J by 3 bases, and 13 bases separated the two germline ends. The CDR3 sequence: CASSESGWGVKNIQYF. In DNA, the CDR3 is TGTGCCAGCAGTGAATCAGGGTGGGGTGTCAAAAACATTCAGTACTTC.

The chain uses TRBV15 and TRBJ2-1, with TRBD2 identical over 11 bases. CDR3 length equals 15 residues. V lost 3 bases to trimming and J lost 3 bases; unmatched junction nucleotides: 1. Germline V CDR1 and CDR2: LNHNV, YYDKDF (reference sequence). The CDR3 DNA sequence: TGTGCCACCAGCAGGGGACTAGCGGACTACAATGAGCAGTTCTTC. It is translated as CATSRGLADYNEQFF.

The chain couples TRBV27 to TRBJ2-1; the match to TRBD2 covers 8 bases. In germline, CDR1 is MNHEY, CDR2 SMNVEV (reference sequence). Trimming took 4 bases from V and 0 from J; bases not matched to a gene: 5. This CDR3 has 16 residues. The CDR3 spells CASSSISGSSYNEQFF. CDR3 DNA: TGTGCCAGCAGTTCGATCAGCGGGAGCTCCTACAATGAGCAGTTCTTC.

The chain joins TRBV7-9 to TRBJ2-3; no definite D call. V was shortened by 1 base and J by 4 bases, with 9 bases between the two germline ends. The CDR3 is made up of 14 amino acids. Germline CDR1 and CDR2: SEHNR and FQNEAQ (reference sequence). Here the CDR3 reads CASSLDVRADTQYF. CDR3 in DNA: TGTGCCAGCAGCTTAGATGTTCGGGCAGATACGCAGTATTTT.

This clone was detected only a few times. The rearrangement uses TRBV7-2 and TRBJ1-4, with 7 nucleotides matching TRBD1. Germline CDR1 reads SGHTA; CDR2 reads FQGNSA. CDR3 length: 14 residues. V lost 5 bases and J lost 4; bases outside the gene matches: 4. CDR3 DNA sequence: TGTGCCAGCAGCACGGGACAGTTTAATGAAAAACTGTTTTTT. The encoded protein is CASSTGQFNEKLFF.

The chain couples TRBV10-3 to TRBJ2-3; D is ambiguous. CDR3 length: 11 residues. The ends were cut back, 8 bases at V and 0 bases at J, with 3 bases in the middle. Germline V gene lookup returns CDR1 ENHRY and CDR2 SYGVKD. The CDR3 region has the DNA TGTGCCATCGGGAGCACAGATACGCAGTATTTT. Its translation: CAIGSTDTQYF.

CDR3 protein: CASSMAMGQGPQLYEQYF. Written as DNA, the CDR3 is TGTGCCAGTAGTATGGCCATGGGACAGGGGCCCCAACTGTACGAGCAGTACTTC. The chain is built from TRBV19 and TRBJ2-7; 10 nucleotides agree with TRBD1. The CDR3 runs to 18 residues. V dropped 3 bases and J dropped 4; count of bases not matched to a gene: 15. The germline gives CDR1 LNHDA, CDR2 SQIVND (reference sequence).